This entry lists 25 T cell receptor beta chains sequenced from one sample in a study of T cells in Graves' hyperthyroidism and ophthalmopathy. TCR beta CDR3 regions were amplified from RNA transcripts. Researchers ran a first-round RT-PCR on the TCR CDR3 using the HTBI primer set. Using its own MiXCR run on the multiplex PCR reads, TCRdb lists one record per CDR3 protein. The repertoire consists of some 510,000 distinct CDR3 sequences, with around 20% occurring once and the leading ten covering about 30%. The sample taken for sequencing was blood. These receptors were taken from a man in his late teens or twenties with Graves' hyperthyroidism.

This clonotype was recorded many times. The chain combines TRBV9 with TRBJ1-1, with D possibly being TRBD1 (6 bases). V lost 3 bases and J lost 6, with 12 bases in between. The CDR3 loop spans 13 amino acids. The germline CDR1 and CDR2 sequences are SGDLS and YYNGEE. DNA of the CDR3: TGTGCCAGCAGCGCGACCAGGGGTCCTGAAGCTTTCTTT. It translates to CASSATRGPEAFF.

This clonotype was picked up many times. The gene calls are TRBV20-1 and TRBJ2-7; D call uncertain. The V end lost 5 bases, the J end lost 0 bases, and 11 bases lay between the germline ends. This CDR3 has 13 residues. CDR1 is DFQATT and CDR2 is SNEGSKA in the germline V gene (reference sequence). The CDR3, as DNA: TGCAGTGCTCCCAACCGATTCTCCTACGAGCAGTACTTC. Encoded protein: CSAPNRFSYEQYF.

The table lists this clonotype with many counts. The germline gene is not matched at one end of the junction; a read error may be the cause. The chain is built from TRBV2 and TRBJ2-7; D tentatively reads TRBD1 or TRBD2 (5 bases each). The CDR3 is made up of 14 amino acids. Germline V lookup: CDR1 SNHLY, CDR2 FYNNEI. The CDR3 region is CVSSERDGSYEQYF. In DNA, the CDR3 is TGTGTCAGCAGTGAACGGGACGGATCCTACGAGCAGTACTTC.

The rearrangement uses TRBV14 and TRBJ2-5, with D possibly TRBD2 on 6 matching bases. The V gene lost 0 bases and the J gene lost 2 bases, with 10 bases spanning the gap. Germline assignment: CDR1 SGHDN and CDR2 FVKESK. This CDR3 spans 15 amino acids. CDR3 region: CASSQEGGTQETQYF. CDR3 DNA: TGTGCCAGCAGCCAAGAAGGAGGGACTCAAGAGACCCAGTACTTC.

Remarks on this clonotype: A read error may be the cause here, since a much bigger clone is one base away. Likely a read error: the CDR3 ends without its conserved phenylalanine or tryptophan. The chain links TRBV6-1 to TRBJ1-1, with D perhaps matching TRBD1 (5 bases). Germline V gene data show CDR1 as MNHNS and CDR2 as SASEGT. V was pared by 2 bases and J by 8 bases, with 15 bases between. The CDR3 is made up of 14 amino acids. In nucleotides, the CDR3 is TGTGCCAGCAGTGAATATGGAGCGGGGCACGAAGCTTTCTCT. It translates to CASSEYGAGHEAFS.

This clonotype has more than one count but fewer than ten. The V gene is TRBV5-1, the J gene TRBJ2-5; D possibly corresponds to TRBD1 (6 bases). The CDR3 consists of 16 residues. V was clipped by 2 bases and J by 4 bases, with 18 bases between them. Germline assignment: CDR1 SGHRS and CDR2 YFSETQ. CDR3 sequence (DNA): TGCGCCAGCAGCTTCAGAGCAGGGGAAGATGGAGAGACCCAGTACTTC. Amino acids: CASSFRAGEDGETQYF.

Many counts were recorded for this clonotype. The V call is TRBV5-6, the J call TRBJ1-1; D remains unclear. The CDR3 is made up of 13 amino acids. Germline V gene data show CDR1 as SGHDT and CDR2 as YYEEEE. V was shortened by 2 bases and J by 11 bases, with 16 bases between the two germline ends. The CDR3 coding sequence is TGTGCCAGCAGCTTTAGTGCGGGAGGGATGGCTTTCTTT. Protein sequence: CASSFSAGGMAFF. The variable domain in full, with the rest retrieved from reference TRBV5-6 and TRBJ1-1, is DAGVTQSPTHLIKTRGQQVTLRCSPKSGHDTVSWYQQALGQGPQFIFQYYEEEERQRGNFPDRFSGHQFPNYSSELNVNALLLGDSALYLCASSFSAGGMAFFGQGTRLTVV.

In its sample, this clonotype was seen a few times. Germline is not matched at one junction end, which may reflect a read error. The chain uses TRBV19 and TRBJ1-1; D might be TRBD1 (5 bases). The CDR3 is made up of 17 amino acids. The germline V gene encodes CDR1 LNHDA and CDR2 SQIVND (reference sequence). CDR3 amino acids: CASSILRDDDANTEACF. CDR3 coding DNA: TGTGCCAGTAGTATATTAAGGGACGACGATGCGAACACTGAAGCTTGCTTT. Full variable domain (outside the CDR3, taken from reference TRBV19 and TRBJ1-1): DGGITQSPKYLFRKEGQNVTLSCEQNLNHDAMYWYRQDPGQGLRLIYYSQIVNDFQKGDIAEGYSVSREKKESFPLTVTSAQKNPTAFYLCASSILRDDDANTEACFGQGTRLTVV.

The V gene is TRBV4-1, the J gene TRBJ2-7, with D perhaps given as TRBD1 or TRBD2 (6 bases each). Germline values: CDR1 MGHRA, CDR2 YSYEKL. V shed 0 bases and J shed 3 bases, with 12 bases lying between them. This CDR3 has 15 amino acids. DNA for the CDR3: TGCGCCAGCAGCCAAGATCCAGGAGGGGGCTACGAGCAGTACTTC. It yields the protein CASSQDPGGGYEQYF.

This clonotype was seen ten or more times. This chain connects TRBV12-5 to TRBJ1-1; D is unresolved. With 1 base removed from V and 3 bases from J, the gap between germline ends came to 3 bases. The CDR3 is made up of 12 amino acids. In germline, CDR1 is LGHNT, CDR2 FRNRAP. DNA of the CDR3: TGTGCTAGTGGTTTGGCATACACTGAAGCTTTCTTT. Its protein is CASGLAYTEAFF.

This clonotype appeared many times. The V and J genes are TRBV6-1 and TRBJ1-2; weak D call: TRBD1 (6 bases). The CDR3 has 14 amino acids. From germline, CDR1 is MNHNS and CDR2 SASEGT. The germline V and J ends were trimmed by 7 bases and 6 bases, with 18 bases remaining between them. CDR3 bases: TGTGCCAGCACCAGGGGTCAGGAGGGAAATGGCTACACCTTC. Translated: CASTRGQEGNGYTF.

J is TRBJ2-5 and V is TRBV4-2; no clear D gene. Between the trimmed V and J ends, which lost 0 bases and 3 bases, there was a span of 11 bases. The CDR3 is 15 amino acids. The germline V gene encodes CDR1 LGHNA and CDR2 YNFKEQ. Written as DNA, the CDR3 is TGTGCCAGCAGCCAAGATGGAATGCAGAAAGAGACCCAGTACTTC. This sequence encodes CASSQDGMQKETQYF.

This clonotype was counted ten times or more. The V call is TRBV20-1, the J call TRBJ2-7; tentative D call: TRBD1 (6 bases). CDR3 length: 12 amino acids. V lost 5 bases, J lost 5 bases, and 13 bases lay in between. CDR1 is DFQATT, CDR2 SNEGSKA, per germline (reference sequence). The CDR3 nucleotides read TGCAGTGCTTACCGGACAGTCAACGAGCAGTACTTC. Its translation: CSAYRTVNEQYF.

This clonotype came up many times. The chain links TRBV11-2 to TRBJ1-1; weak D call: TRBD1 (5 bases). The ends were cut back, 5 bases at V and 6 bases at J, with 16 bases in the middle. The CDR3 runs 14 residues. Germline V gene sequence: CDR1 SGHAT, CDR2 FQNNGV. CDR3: CASSPRTSWAEAFF. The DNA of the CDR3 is TGTGCCAGCAGCCCCCGGACATCCTGGGCTGAAGCTTTCTTT. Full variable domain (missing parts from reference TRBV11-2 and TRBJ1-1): EAGVAQSPRYKIIEKRQSVAFWCNPISGHATLYWYQQILGQGPKLLIQFQNNGVVDDSQLPKDRFSAERLKGVDSTLKIQPAKLEDSAVYLCASSPRTSWAEAFFGQGTRLTVV.

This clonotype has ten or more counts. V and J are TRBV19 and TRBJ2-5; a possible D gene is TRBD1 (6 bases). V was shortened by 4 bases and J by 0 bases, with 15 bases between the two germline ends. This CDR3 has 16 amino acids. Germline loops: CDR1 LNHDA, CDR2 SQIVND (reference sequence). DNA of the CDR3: TGTGCCAGTAGTAAAGTACAGGGAAAGTACCAAGAGACCCAGTACTTC. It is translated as CASSKVQGKYQETQYF.

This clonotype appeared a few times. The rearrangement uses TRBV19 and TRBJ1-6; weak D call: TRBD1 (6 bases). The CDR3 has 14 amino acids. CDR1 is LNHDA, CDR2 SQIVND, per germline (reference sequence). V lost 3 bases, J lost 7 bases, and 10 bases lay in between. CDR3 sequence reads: CASSMLQGNSPLHF. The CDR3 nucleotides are TGTGCCAGTAGTATGTTACAGGGAAATTCACCCCTCCACTTT.

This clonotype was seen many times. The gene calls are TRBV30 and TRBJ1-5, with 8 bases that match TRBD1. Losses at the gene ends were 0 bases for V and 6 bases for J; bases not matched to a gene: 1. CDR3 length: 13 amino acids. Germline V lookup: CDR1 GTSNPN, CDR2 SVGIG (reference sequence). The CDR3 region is CAWSVQGGQPQHF. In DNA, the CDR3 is TGTGCCTGGAGTGTACAGGGGGGTCAGCCCCAGCATTTT.

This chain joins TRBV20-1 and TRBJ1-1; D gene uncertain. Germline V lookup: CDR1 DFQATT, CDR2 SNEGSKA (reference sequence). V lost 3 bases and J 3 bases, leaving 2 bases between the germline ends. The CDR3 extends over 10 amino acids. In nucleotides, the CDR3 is TGCAGTGCTAGGGACACTGAAGCTTTCTTT. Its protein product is CSARDTEAFF.

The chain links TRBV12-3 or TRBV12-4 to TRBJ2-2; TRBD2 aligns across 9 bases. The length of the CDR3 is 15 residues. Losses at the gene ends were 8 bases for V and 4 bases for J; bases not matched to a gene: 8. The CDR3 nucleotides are TGTGCCAGCGGATTGACTAGCGGAAGCACCGGGGAGCTGTTTTTT. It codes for CASGLTSGSTGELFF.

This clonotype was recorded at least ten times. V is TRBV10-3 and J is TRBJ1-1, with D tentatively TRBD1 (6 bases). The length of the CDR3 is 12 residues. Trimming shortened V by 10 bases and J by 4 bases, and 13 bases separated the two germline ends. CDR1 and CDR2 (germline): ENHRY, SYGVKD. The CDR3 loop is CATQGYRTEAFF. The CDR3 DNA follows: TGTGCCACGCAGGGGTATCGCACTGAAGCTTTCTTT.

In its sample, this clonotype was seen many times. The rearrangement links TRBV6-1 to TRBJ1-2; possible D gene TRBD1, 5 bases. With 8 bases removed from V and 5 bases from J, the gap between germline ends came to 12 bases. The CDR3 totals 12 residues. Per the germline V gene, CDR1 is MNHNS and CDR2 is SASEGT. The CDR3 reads CASWGGNYGYTF. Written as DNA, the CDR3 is TGTGCCAGCTGGGGGGGGAATTATGGCTACACCTTC.

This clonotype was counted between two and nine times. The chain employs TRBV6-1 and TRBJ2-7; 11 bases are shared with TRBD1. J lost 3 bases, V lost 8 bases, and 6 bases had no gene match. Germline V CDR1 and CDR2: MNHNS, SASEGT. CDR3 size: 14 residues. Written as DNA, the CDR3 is TGTGCCAGCGGGAGGGGACAGGGGGTCTACGAGCAGTACTTC. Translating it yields CASGRGQGVYEQYF.

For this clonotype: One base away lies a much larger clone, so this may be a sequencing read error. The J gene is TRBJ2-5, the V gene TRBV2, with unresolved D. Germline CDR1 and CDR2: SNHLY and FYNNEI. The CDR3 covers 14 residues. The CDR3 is CVSRPPGGIQTQYF. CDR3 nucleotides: TGTGTCAGCAGGCCCCCGGGTGGAATACAGACCCAGTACTTC. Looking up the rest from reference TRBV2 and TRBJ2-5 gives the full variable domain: EPEVTQTPSHQVTQMGQEVILRCVPISNHLYFYWYRQILGQKVEFLVSFYNNEISEKSEIFDDQFSVERPDGSNFTLKIRSTKLEDSAMYFCVSRPPGGIQTQYFGPGTRLLVL.

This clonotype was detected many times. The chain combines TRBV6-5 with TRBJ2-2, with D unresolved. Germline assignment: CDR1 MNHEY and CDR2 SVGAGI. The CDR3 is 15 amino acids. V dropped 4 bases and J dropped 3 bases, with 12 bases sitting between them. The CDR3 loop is CASSLGLQYTGELFF. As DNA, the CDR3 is TGTGCCAGCAGTTTAGGGTTGCAGTACACCGGGGAGCTGTTTTTT.

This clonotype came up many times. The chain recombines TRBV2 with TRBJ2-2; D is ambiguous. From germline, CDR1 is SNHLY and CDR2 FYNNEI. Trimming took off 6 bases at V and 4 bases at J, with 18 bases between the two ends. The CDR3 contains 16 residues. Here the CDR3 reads CASSLEEAVSTGELFF. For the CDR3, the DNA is TGTGCCAGCAGCCTAGAGGAAGCAGTCTCCACCGGGGAGCTGTTTTTT.